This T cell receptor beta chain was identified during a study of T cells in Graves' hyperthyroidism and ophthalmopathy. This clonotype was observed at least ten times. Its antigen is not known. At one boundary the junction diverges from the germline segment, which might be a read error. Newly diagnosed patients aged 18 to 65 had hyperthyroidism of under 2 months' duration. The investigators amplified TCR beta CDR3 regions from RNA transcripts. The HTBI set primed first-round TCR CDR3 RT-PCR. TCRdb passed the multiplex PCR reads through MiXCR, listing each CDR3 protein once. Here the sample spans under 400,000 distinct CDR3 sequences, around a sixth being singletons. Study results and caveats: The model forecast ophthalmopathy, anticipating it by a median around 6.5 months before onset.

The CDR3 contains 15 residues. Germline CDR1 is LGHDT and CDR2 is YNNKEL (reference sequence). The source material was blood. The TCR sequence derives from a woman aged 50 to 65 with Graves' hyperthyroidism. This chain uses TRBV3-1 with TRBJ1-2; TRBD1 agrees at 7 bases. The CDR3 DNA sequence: TGTGCCAGCCGCCATGGACAGGCGGGGAACTATGGCTACACCTTC. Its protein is CASRHGQAGNYGYTF.